Listed below are T cell receptor beta chains from one sample, sequenced in a study of blood T cell repertoires in COVID-19. Generated by immunoSEQ multiplex PCR, the TCRdb table keeps only in-frame clones and is missing some. The data hold 100,000 to 150,000 clones, with just under 85% observed a single time. Sequences were obtained from peripheral blood. All receptors derive from a woman aged 45-60 years with acute or convalescent COVID-19. Each CDR3 is given with its conserved first and last residue. The order of the fields is D gene, V gene, clone size, J gene, CDR3 DNA, CDR3 protein. The D gene is left open where the match is weak. Clone size is shown for a subset of rows, as once, few, many or a class of expanded clone.

>.|TRBV6-5|.|TRBJ2-5
TGTGCCAGCAGTTACAGGGGACAAGAGACCCAGTACTTC
CASSYRGQETQYF
>TRBD1|TRBV7-3|.|TRBJ2-1
TGTGCCAGCAGCTTAACGCAACAGGGGGCCTACAATGAGCAGTTCTTC
CASSLTQQGAYNEQFF
>TRBD2|TRBV10-3|once|TRBJ2-1
TGTGCCATCAGTCTCTCAGCAGGGACTAGCGGGGGTCTCAATGAGCAGTTCTTC
CAISLSAGTSGGLNEQFF
>.|TRBV7-8|.|TRBJ1-5
TGTGCCAGCAGCTTAGGGCTGAGGAATCAGCCCCAGCATTTT
CASSLGLRNQPQHF
>TRBD1|TRBV6-5|.|TRBJ1-1
TGTGCCAGCAGCCACGCCATTACAGGGGGCCCTGAAGCTTTCTTT
CASSHAITGGPEAFF
>TRBD1|TRBV5-4|.|TRBJ1-6
TGTGCCAGCAGCCTACAGGGGGCGGGTTCACCCCTCCACTTT
CASSLQGAGSPLHF
>TRBD1|TRBV13|.|TRBJ1-2
TGTGCCAGCAGCTGGGGGACAGGGGGCGACTATGGCTACACCTTC
CASSWGTGGDYGYTF
>.|TRBV10-1|.|TRBJ2-7
TGCGCCAGCGGGGCAGAACAGTACGAGCAGTACTTC
CASGAEQYEQYF
>.|TRBV7-9|once|TRBJ1-3
TGTGCCAGCAGCCTACCTGGCTCTGGAAACACCATATATTTT
CASSLPGSGNTIYF
>.|TRBV5-1|.|TRBJ1-3
TGCGCCAGCAGCTGGGAGGCTGGAAACACCATATATTTT
CASSWEAGNTIYF
>TRBD1|TRBV2|.|TRBJ2-2
TGTGCCAGCACCCCTCGGACAGGGAACACCGGGGAGCTGTTTTTT
CASTPRTGNTGELFF
>.|TRBV29-1|.|TRBJ1-3
TGCAGCGTTGGACACCTTGGAAACACCATATATTTT
CSVGHLGNTIYF
>.|TRBV28|.|TRBJ1-2
TGTGCCAGCAGATCCGGGGGAGGTGAGGGCTACACCTTC
CASRSGGGEGYTF
>TRBD2|TRBV19|.|TRBJ2-2
TGTGCCAGTAGTCCCGGGACTAGCCCCGGGGAGCTGTTTTTT
CASSPGTSPGELFF
>.|TRBV6-4|.|TRBJ1-2
TGTGCCAGCAGTCCTGACGGGTACTATGGCTACACCTTC
CASSPDGYYGYTF
>.|TRBV5-6|few|TRBJ2-7
TGTGCCAGCAGCTTGAGGGTACAGGCCTACGAGCAGTACTTC
CASSLRVQAYEQYF
>TRBD1|TRBV7-9|.|TRBJ2-3
TGTGCCAGCAGGTCCTCAGGGGGCCGGGCAGATACGCAGTATTTT
CASRSSGGRADTQYF
>TRBD2|TRBV28|.|TRBJ2-7
TGTGCCAGCAGTTTATCGGCGGGGGGGCTATCCTACGAGCAGTACTTC
CASSLSAGGLSYEQYF
>TRBD2|TRBV5-4|.|TRBJ2-3
TGTGCCAGCAGCTTGGGACTAGCGGGGGGGTTGAGCACAGATACGCAGTATTTT
CASSLGLAGGLSTDTQYF